These T cell receptor beta chains were read from a single sample in a study of shared clonotypes between healthy human individuals. Generated by immunoSEQ multiplex PCR, the TCRdb table keeps only in-frame clones and is missing some. The sample lists 2 million to 2.5 million clones, approximately 95% occurring once. The sample taken for sequencing was naive CD4+ T cells from PBMCs. The receptors originated from a man between 18 and 29 years old in good health. Some clones in this sample may be carry-over from other donors' samples. Each CDR3 is given with its conserved first and last residue. Fields, in order: J gene, D gene, V gene, clone size, CDR3 length, CDR3 DNA, CDR3 protein. A D gene is named only where the DNA matches it firmly. Clone size is stated in some rows and not others, as once, few, many or a class when expanded.

TRBJ1-1 . TRBV5-4 once 15 TGTGCCAGCACCATCGGGGGGGGAATGAACACTGAAGCTTTCTTT CASTIGGGMNTEAFF
TRBJ2-7 TRBD2 TRBV28 . 15 TGTGCCAGCAGTTTGATTGTGGGAGGGCCGGCCGAGCAGTACTTC CASSLIVGGPAEQYF
TRBJ2-7 . TRBV28 . 14 TGTGCCAGCAGCATTCACGGGCCCAATTACGAGCAGTACTTC CASSIHGPNYEQYF
TRBJ2-5 TRBD1 TRBV7-3 . 15 TGTGCCAGCAGCTCCGGGACAGGGCCCCAAGAGACCCAGTACTTC CASSSGTGPQETQYF
TRBJ2-7 TRBD2 TRBV28 . 13 TGTGCCACCAGGGGGACTAGCGTCTACGAGCAGTACTTC CATRGTSVYEQYF
TRBJ2-7 TRBD1 TRBV18 . 15 TGTGCCAGCTCACCACCGGCGGCAGGGGGCTTCGAGCAGTACTTC CASSPPAAGGFEQYF
TRBJ2-7 . TRBV6-6 . 11 TGTGCCAGCAGGGATCCCTACGAGCAGTACTTC CASRDPYEQYF
TRBJ2-7 TRBD1 TRBV4-2 . 14 TGTGCCAGCAGCCCCCGGGACAGCTTCTACGAGCAGTACTTC CASSPRDSFYEQYF
TRBJ1-1 . TRBV19 . 12 TGTGCCAGTAGAAGGATTGGGGGTGAAGCTTTCTTT CASRRIGGEAFF
TRBJ1-2 . TRBV27 . 14 TGTGCCAGCAGTTTAAAGGGGAATAATCCTGGCTACACCTTC CASSLKGNNPGYTF
TRBJ1-4 . TRBV4-1 . 13 TGCGCCAGCAGCCCAGCACCTAATGAAAAACTGTTTTTT CASSPAPNEKLFF
TRBJ1-1 TRBD1 TRBV10-1 . 19 TGCGCCAGCACTTACTGGGACAGGGGGCGACTCCCATTGAACACTGAAGCTTTCTTT CASTYWDRGRLPLNTEAFF
TRBJ2-5 . TRBV7-9 once 14 TGTGCCAGCAGCTTATGGGACAAACAAGAGACCCAGTACTTC CASSLWDKQETQYF
TRBJ1-1 . TRBV4-3 . 16 TGCGCCAGCAGCCAAGAGGGGTACAGGAAGAACACTGAAGCTTTCTTT CASSQEGYRKNTEAFF
TRBJ2-1 . TRBV28 . 14 TGTGCCAGCACCGTCTGGGGGACGGGCAATGAGCAGTTCTTC CASTVWGTGNEQFF
TRBJ2-5 TRBD2 TRBV25-1 . 16 TGTGCCAGCAGTGAATTGAATAGCGGGGGGCAAGAGACCCAGTACTTC CASSELNSGGQETQYF
TRBJ2-1 TRBD1 TRBV5-1 . 15 TGCGCCAGCAGCCCACCGACAGGGCGCGGCAATGAGCAGTTCTTC CASSPPTGRGNEQFF
TRBJ1-5 TRBD1 TRBV19 . 16 TGTGCCAGTAGTAGAGCCGGGACAGGGGGGCTTCAGCCCCAGCATTTT CASSRAGTGGLQPQHF
TRBJ2-1 TRBD2 TRBV25-1 . 16 TGTGCCAGCAGTGAAGACGGTAGCGGGAGAGGGCATGAGCAGTTCTTC CASSEDGSGRGHEQFF
TRBJ2-1 . TRBV10-3 . 12 TGTGCCGCCCGGGACAACTACAATGAGCAGTTCTTC CAARDNYNEQFF
TRBJ2-5 TRBD2 TRBV7-9 . 17 TGTGCCAGCAGCTTTAGGCCCGGTGGACTAGCGGGAGAGACCCAGTACTTC CASSFRPGGLAGETQYF
TRBJ1-1 TRBD1 TRBV7-9 . 13 TGTGCCAGCAGCTTCGGGACAGTGAAGGAAGCTTTCTTT CASSFGTVKEAFF
TRBJ1-2 . TRBV5-4 . 13 TGTGCCAGCAGCGTGACAGACTACTATGGCTACACCTTC CASSVTDYYGYTF
TRBJ1-2 . TRBV29-1 . 12 TGCAGCGTGGGGTGGGCAGGGGCTGGCTACACCTTC CSVGWAGAGYTF
TRBJ1-5 . TRBV5-8 . 15 TGTGCCAGCAGCGCAGGGAGTTATAGCAATCAGCCCCAGCATTTT CASSAGSYSNQPQHF
TRBJ2-1 TRBD2 TRBV18 . 16 TGTGCCAGCTCACCAGGGACTAGCGGATCCTACAATGAGCAGTTCTTC CASSPGTSGSYNEQFF
TRBJ1-1 . TRBV19 . 14 TGTGCCAGTAGTATAGGGGGACAAAACACTGAAGCTTTCTTT CASSIGGQNTEAFF
TRBJ1-1 . TRBV30 few 14 TGTGCCTCCAGCCTACGCAGCCCTTACACTGAAGCTTTCTTT CASSLRSPYTEAFF
TRBJ2-1 TRBD2 TRBV5-1 . 15 TGCGCCAGCAGCTTACTAGCGGACTCCTACAATGAGCAGTTCTTC CASSLLADSYNEQFF
TRBJ1-2 . TRBV11-3 . 12 TGTGCCATCTCCCCTCGGGGCTATGGCTACACCTTC CAISPRGYGYTF
TRBJ1-4 . TRBV18 . 16 TGTGCCAGCTCACCAGAGGGAGGAGGTGCTGATGAAAAACTGTTTTTT CASSPEGGGADEKLFF
TRBJ1-5 TRBD1 TRBV28 . 17 TGTGCCGGCGCGACAGGGGGCTTCGGAAAAAGCAATCAGCCCCAGCATTTT CAGATGGFGKSNQPQHF
TRBJ1-1 . TRBV5-1 . 16 TGCGCCAGCAGCAAAGGAGGGGCCTTTTCAAACACTGAAGCTTTCTTT CASSKGGAFSNTEAFF
TRBJ2-2 . TRBV4-3 . 17 TGCGCCAGCAGCCAAGAGCCCAGGGGTTGGAGCACCGGGGAGCTGTTTTTT CASSQEPRGWSTGELFF
TRBJ2-1 . TRBV7-3 . 13 TGTGCCAGCAGCTTAGCAGGGTTCAATGAGCAGTTCTTC CASSLAGFNEQFF
TRBJ1-3 . TRBV9 . 15 TGTGCCAGCAGCGTAGCGGCGGTCGCTGGAAACACCATATATTTT CASSVAAVAGNTIYF
TRBJ2-5 TRBD2 TRBV14 . 15 TGTGCCAGCAGCCTCGGAGTAGCGGGAAGGGAGACCCAGTACTTC CASSLGVAGRETQYF
TRBJ2-7 . TRBV28 . 17 TGTGCCAGCAGTTCTCTCGGGGGGCCCGGGACGGACTACGAGCAGTACTTC CASSSLGGPGTDYEQYF
TRBJ2-3 . TRBV28 . 12 TGTGCCAGCAGTTTATTTGATACGCCGCAGTATTTT CASSLFDTPQYF
TRBJ2-3 TRBD2 TRBV11-3 . 14 TGTGCCAGCAGCGCCCGTAGGGAGGGAGATACGCAGTATTTT CASSARREGDTQYF
TRBJ1-4 . TRBV20-1 . 11 TGCAGTGTTCAGAGGGCAGAAAAACTGTTTTTT CSVQRAEKLFF
TRBJ1-2 . TRBV29-1 . 11 TGCAGCGTTGATATAAACTATGGCTACACCTTC CSVDINYGYTF
TRBJ1-1 . TRBV5-1 . 16 TGCGCCAGCAGCCCAGAAACGAGGACAGCGAACACTGAAGCTTTCTTT CASSPETRTANTEAFF
TRBJ1-1 . TRBV11-2 . 13 TGTGCCAGCAGCTTGAGGCTGAACACTGAAGCTTTCTTT CASSLRLNTEAFF
TRBJ2-3 TRBD2 TRBV11-3 . 16 TGTGCCAGCAGCTTAGAGGGGACTAGTCAACTTCAGGCGCAGTATTTT CASSLEGTSQLQAQYF
TRBJ2-2 . TRBV4-3 . 15 TGCGCCAGCAGCCAACAGACCCTAGACACCGGGGAGCTGTTTTTT CASSQQTLDTGELFF
TRBJ1-4 TRBD1 TRBV7-9 . 15 TGTGCCAGCAGCCCCGCGCAGGGGGTCGGTGAAAAACTGTTTTTT CASSPAQGVGEKLFF
TRBJ1-5 . TRBV11-2 . 17 TGTGCCAGCAGCTTAGGAGGGGCGGGGTCGTACAATCAGCCCCAGCATTTT CASSLGGAGSYNQPQHF
TRBJ2-2 TRBD1 TRBV7-3 . 16 TGTGCCAGCAGCCCTCGGACAGGGATGAACACCGGGGAGCTGTTTTTT CASSPRTGMNTGELFF
TRBJ2-1 . TRBV18 . 15 TGTGCCAGCTCACCAGGTCAGACCACCTACAATGAGCAGTTCTTC CASSPGQTTYNEQFF